This entry lists 23 T cell receptor beta chains sequenced from one sample in a study of T cell responses to AZD1222 COVID-19 vaccine. Produced via immunoSEQ multiplex PCR; TCRdb's table is partial and in-frame only. Among roughly 260,000 clones listed, over 85% were seen once. Material: peripheral blood, obtained on day 0 of AZD1222 vaccination. These receptors originate from an adult in good health.

The CDR3 DNA reads TGTGCCAGCAGCCTCCTTGGACGGGGAGGTAATGAAAAACTGTTTTTT. Translated: CASSLLGRGGNEKLFF. The chain is built from TRBV11-3 and TRBJ1-4; D remains ambiguous. CDR3 length: 16 residues. Germline CDR1 is SGHNT and CDR2 is YENEEA. The V end was cut by 5 bases, the J end by 4 bases, with 17 bases between.

This rearrangement joins TRBV5-6 to TRBJ2-7; 7 positions match TRBD2. The CDR3 consists of 12 residues. After removal of 4 bases from V and 6 bases from J, the junction contained 4 bases not matched to a gene. Looked up from germline, CDR1 is SGHDT and CDR2 is YYEEEE. The CDR3 here is CASSRREGEQYF. Here the CDR3 DNA reads TGTGCCAGCAGCCGGAGGGAGGGCGAGCAGTACTTC.

The gene calls are TRBV19 and TRBJ1-1; no definite D call. This CDR3 spans 15 amino acids. The ends were cut back, 3 bases at V and 5 bases at J, with 16 bases in the middle. Germline-derived CDR1 and CDR2 are LNHDA and SQIVND (reference sequence). The CDR3 sequence is CASSIGRTFWTEAFF. The CDR3 DNA reads as TGTGCCAGTAGTATCGGGAGGACCTTTTGGACTGAAGCTTTCTTT. Combining the CDR3 with reference TRBV19 and TRBJ1-1 gives the whole variable domain DGGITQSPKYLFRKEGQNVTLSCEQNLNHDAMYWYRQDPGQGLRLIYYSQIVNDFQKGDIAEGYSVSREKKESFPLTVTSAQKNPTAFYLCASSIGRTFWTEAFFGQGTRLTVV.

The gene calls are TRBV28 and TRBJ2-5; no clear D gene. V was cut by 0 bases and J by 5 bases, with 16 bases left in between. Germline V gene lookup returns CDR1 MDHEN and CDR2 SYDVKM. The CDR3 loop spans 16 amino acids. The CDR3 bases are TGTGCCAGCAGTTTATGGGCAGTCAGTACTGGGGAGACCCAGTACTTC. It specifies CASSLWAVSTGETQYF.

The rearrangement uses TRBV2 and TRBJ1-1, with no clear D. The CDR3 loop spans 14 amino acids. Germline V lookup: CDR1 SNHLY, CDR2 FYNNEI. Trimming stripped 6 bases from V and 5 bases from J, with 16 bases between. DNA of the CDR3: TGTGCCAGCAGAATAGGGTATATGAGTACTGAAGCTTTCTTT. Protein sequence: CASRIGYMSTEAFF.

The rearrangement links TRBV11-2 to TRBJ2-1, with a weak D call TRBD2 (5 bases). V lost 5 bases and J lost 9, with 17 bases in between. The CDR3 covers 14 residues. CDR1 is SGHAT, CDR2 FQNNGV, per germline. The CDR3 region is CASSPSPQEGEQFF. The CDR3 DNA reads as TGTGCCAGCAGCCCCTCCCCTCAAGAGGGTGAGCAGTTCTTC.

The rearrangement uses TRBV28 and TRBJ1-5; D unclear. CDR3 size: 14 residues. The germline gives CDR1 MDHEN, CDR2 SYDVKM. Trimming left V 8 bases short and J 1 base short, with 12 bases between. The chain's CDR3 is CASQEGGSNQPQHF. The DNA for the CDR3 is TGTGCCAGCCAGGAAGGCGGAAGCAATCAGCCCCAGCATTTT. The whole variable domain, filled in from reference TRBV28 and TRBJ1-5, reads DVKVTQSSRYLVKRTGEKVFLECVQDMDHENMFWYRQDPGLGLRLIYFSYDVKMKEKGDIPEGYSVSREKKERFSLILESASTNQTSMYLCASQEGGSNQPQHFGDGTRLSIL.

CDR3 in amino acids: CASSPIGGPTDTQYF. CDR3 coding DNA: TGTGCCAGCAGTCCCATAGGGGGGCCCACAGATACGCAGTATTTT. The chain has TRBV3-1 (or the pseudogene TRBV3-2) and TRBJ2-3; the D call may be TRBD1 or TRBD2 (6 bases each). The CDR3 has 15 amino acids. The ends were cut back, 6 bases at V and 2 bases at J, with 15 bases in the middle. Germline V lookup: CDR1 LGHDT, CDR2 YNNKEL (reference sequence).

This rearrangement joins TRBV5-4 to TRBJ1-1, with D unresolved. Trimming took 0 bases from V and 1 from J, leaving 16 bases between them. The CDR3 consists of 17 residues. Looked up from germline, CDR1 is SGHNT and CDR2 is YYREEE (reference sequence). CDR3 residues: CASSLAFSLFGNTEAFF. The DNA for the CDR3 is TGTGCCAGCAGCTTGGCCTTTAGTCTCTTTGGGAACACTGAAGCTTTCTTT. Together with reference TRBV5-4 and TRBJ1-1, the CDR3 gives the full variable domain: ETGVTQSPTHLIKTRGQQVTLRCSSQSGHNTVSWYQQALGQGPQFIFQYYREEENGRGNFPPRFSGLQFPNYSSELNVNALELDDSALYLCASSLAFSLFGNTEAFFGQGTRLTVV.

The J gene is TRBJ1-1, the V gene TRBV7-9; maybe TRBD1 (6 bases). Germline V CDR1 and CDR2: SEHNR, FQNEAQ (reference sequence). The CDR3 has 17 residues. V was cut by 2 bases and J by 0 bases, with 16 bases left in between. DNA of the CDR3: TGTGCCAGCAGCTTAACAGGGTGGGGTGGTATGAACACTGAAGCTTTCTTT. This sequence encodes CASSLTGWGGMNTEAFF.

CDR3 residues: CASSVADTGNTIYF. CDR3 in DNA: TGTGCCAGCAGCGTAGCTGACACTGGAAACACCATATATTTT. This chain uses TRBV9 with TRBJ1-3, with D unclear. The germline V and J ends were trimmed by 0 bases and 2 bases, with 6 bases remaining between them. The length of the CDR3 is 14 residues. The germline CDR1 and CDR2 sequences are SGDLS and YYNGEE.

The chain carries TRBV12-3 or TRBV12-4 and TRBJ2-7, with D maybe TRBD1 (6 bases). This CDR3 is built from 12 residues. The germline V and J ends were trimmed by 6 bases and 6 bases, with 12 bases remaining between them. Here the CDR3 DNA reads TGTGCCAGCAGGTTAACAGGGCCCGAGCAGTACTTC. Amino acids: CASRLTGPEQYF.

The genes are TRBV4-2 and TRBJ2-1, with D maybe TRBD1 (6 bases). Trimming took off 6 bases at V and 7 bases at J, with 22 bases between the two ends. CDR1 and CDR2 (germline): LGHNA, YNFKEQ. The CDR3 is 16 amino acids. CDR3 bases: TGTGCCAGCAGTCACGCCCCCGGACAGTGGGGGAATGAGCAGTTCTTC. Translating gives CASSHAPGQWGNEQFF.

V and J are TRBV3-1 (or the pseudogene TRBV3-2) and TRBJ1-5, with D hard to call. The germline V gene encodes CDR1 LGHDT and CDR2 YNNKEL (reference sequence). This CDR3 is built from 14 residues. Trimming removed 1 base at V and 4 bases at J, with 8 bases between. The CDR3 DNA reads as TGTGCCAGCAGCCAAGTGGGGAGTAATCAGCCCCAGCATTTT. Translation gives CASSQVGSNQPQHF.

This clone has a single count. J is TRBJ1-1 and V is TRBV16, with D possibly being TRBD1 (6 bases). The V and J ends lost 8 bases and 0 bases respectively, with 13 bases between them. The germline V gene encodes CDR1 KGHSY and CDR2 FQNENV. The CDR3 covers 14 residues. The CDR3 is CASRPTGMNTEAFF. The CDR3 nucleotides read TGTGCCAGCCGGCCGACAGGCATGAACACTGAAGCTTTCTTT.

The J gene is TRBJ2-7, the V gene TRBV7-8; D is perhaps TRBD1 (6 bases). Trimming cost V 2 bases and J 2 bases, with 7 bases left between them. The germline CDR1 and CDR2 sequences are SGHVS and FQNEAQ. The CDR3 runs 13 residues. CDR3 DNA: TGTGCCAGCAGCTTAAGGGGGACCTACGAGCAGTACTTC. Its protein is CASSLRGTYEQYF.

The chain is built from TRBV18 and TRBJ1-6; D might be TRBD1 (6 bases). The CDR3 runs to 15 residues. Trimming cost V 3 bases and J 7 bases, with 13 bases left between them. Per the germline V gene, CDR1 is KGHSH and CDR2 is LQKENI. CDR3 nucleotide sequence: TGTGCCAGCTCACCCCAGACTACAGGGAATTCACCCCTCCACTTT. It yields the protein CASSPQTTGNSPLHF.

The chain joins TRBV3-1 (or the pseudogene TRBV3-2) to TRBJ1-2; D call uncertain. Per germline, CDR1 LGHDT and CDR2 YNNKEL (reference sequence). The ends were cut back, 6 bases at V and 4 bases at J, with 15 bases in the middle. The CDR3 runs to 14 residues. The CDR3 bases are TGTGCCAGCAGTCTCGAGCCAGACACCTATGGCTACACCTTC. Its translation is CASSLEPDTYGYTF.

The chain links TRBV20-1 to TRBJ2-5; D unclear. This CDR3 has 11 amino acids. Trimming took off 1 base at V and 5 bases at J, with 5 bases between the two ends. CDR1 and CDR2 (germline): DFQATT, SNEGSKA (reference sequence). The CDR3 spells CSARVGETQYF. CDR3 in DNA: TGCAGTGCTAGAGTGGGGGAGACCCAGTACTTC.

Remarks on this clone: The sample holds other DNA sequences that translate to the same CDR3. This chain connects TRBV9 to TRBJ2-2; perhaps TRBD2 as D (5 bases). Germline CDR1 SGDLS, CDR2 YYNGEE. With 0 bases removed from V and 6 bases from J, the gap between germline ends came to 6 bases. The CDR3 has 13 residues. In nucleotides, the CDR3 is TGTGCCAGCAGCGTAGCGGGGTCCGGGGAGCTGTTTTTT. Translated, it gives CASSVAGSGELFF.

J is TRBJ1-2 and V is TRBV27, with D possibly being TRBD1 (5 bases). V was trimmed by 4 bases and J by 4 bases, leaving 10 bases between them. The CDR3 contains 13 residues. The germline V gene encodes CDR1 MNHEY and CDR2 SMNVEV (reference sequence). The CDR3 bases are TGTGCCAGCAGTTCGGGACCGCCCTATGGCTACACCTTC. Protein: CASSSGPPYGYTF.

The CDR3 nucleotides read TGTGCCAGCAGCCAAGATCCCCAGACCTACGAGCAGTACTTC. It encodes CASSQDPQTYEQYF. V is TRBV3-1 (or the pseudogene TRBV3-2) and J is TRBJ2-7; no definite D call. Germline CDR1 and CDR2: LGHDT and YNNKEL (reference sequence). V lost 0 bases, J lost 2 bases, and 8 bases lay in between. The CDR3 has 14 amino acids.

The J gene is TRBJ1-2, the V gene TRBV2, with 7 bases that match TRBD1. The germline V gene encodes CDR1 SNHLY and CDR2 FYNNEI. The junction had 8 bases not matched to a gene; V was cut back by 8 bases and J by 8 bases. The CDR3 length is 12 residues. CDR3 sequence reads: CASGGTAGGYTF. The DNA for the CDR3 is TGTGCCAGCGGAGGGACAGCTGGGGGCTACACCTTC.